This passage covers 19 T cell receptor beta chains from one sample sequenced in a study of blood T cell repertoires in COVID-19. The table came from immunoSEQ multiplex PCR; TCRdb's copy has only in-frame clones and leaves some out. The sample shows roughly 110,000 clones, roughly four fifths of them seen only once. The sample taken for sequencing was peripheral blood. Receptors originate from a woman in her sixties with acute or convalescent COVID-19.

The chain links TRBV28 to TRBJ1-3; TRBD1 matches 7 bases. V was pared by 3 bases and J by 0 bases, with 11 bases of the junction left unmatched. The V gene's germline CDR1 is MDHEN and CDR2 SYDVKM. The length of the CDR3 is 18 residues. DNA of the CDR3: TGTGCCAGCAGTTTGGTGCCCGGGACAGTTACCTCTGGAAACACCATATATTTT. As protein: CASSLVPGTVTSGNTIYF.

The CDR3: CASSETSGGPLDTQYF. The DNA for the CDR3 is TGTGCCAGCAGTGAGACTAGCGGGGGCCCCCTGGATACGCAGTATTTT. The V and J genes are TRBV6-1 and TRBJ2-3; 12 nucleotides match TRBD2. This CDR3 contains 16 residues. After removal of 3 bases from V and 6 bases from J, the junction contained 7 bases not matched to a gene. CDR1 is MNHNS and CDR2 is SASEGT in the germline V gene.

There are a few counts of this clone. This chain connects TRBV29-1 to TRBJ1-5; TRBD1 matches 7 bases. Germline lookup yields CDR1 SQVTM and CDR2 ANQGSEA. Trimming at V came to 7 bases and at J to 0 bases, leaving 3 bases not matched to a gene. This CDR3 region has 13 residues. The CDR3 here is CSASGGSNQPQHF. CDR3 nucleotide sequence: TGCAGCGCATCAGGGGGTAGCAATCAGCCCCAGCATTTT.

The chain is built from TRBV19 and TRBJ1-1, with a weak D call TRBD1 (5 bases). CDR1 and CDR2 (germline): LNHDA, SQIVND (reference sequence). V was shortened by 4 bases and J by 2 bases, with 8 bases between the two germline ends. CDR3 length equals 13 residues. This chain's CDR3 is CASSTTANTEAFF. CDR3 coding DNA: TGTGCCAGTAGTACGACAGCCAACACTGAAGCTTTCTTT.

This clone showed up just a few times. The CDR3 protein is CASSKREGGPYEQYF. For the CDR3, the DNA is TGTGCCAGCAGTAAGCGGGAGGGGGGTCCCTACGAGCAGTACTTC. V usage is TRBV25-1 and J usage is TRBJ2-7; TRBD2 matches at 10 bases. The CDR3 length is 15 residues. Per germline, CDR1 MGHDK and CDR2 SYGVNS. The trim removed 5 bases at V and 2 bases at J, leaving 6 bases unmatched.

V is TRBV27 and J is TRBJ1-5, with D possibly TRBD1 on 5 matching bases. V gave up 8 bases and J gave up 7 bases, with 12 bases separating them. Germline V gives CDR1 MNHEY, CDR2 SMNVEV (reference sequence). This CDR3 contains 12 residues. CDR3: CASGEGRQPQHF. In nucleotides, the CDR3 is TGTGCCAGCGGGGAGGGGAGGCAGCCCCAGCATTTT.

The CDR3, as DNA: TGTGCCAGCAGCAATGAGGGTCGGACTATCTACGAGCAGTACTTC. Encoded protein: CASSNEGRTIYEQYF. J is TRBJ2-7 and V is TRBV21-1; TRBD2, the table's D call, was not compared with the DNA. TRBV21-1 is listed as a pseudogene. This CDR3 region has 15 residues.

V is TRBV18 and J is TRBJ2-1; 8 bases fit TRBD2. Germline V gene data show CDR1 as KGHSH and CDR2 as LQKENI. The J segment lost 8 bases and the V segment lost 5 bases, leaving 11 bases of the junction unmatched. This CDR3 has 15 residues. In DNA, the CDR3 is TGTGCCAGCTCAATAGGTGGTAGCGGGGTCGATGAGCAGTTCTTC. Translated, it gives CASSIGGSGVDEQFF.

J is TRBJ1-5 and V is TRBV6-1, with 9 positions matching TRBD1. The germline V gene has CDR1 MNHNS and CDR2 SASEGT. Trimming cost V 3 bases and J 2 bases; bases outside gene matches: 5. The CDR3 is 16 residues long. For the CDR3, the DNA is TGTGCCAGCAGTGAGTATGGGGACAGGGGCAATCAGCCCCAGCATTTT. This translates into CASSEYGDRGNQPQHF.

DNA of the CDR3: TGTGCCAGTAGTATTGGGTCGGGACAGGGTAATAATGAGCAGTTCTTC. Translated, it gives CASSIGSGQGNNEQFF. The chain uses TRBV19 and TRBJ2-1; 9 bases line up with TRBD1. Trimming took 3 bases from V and 7 from J; bases not matched to a gene: 10. Germline values: CDR1 LNHDA, CDR2 SQIVND (reference sequence). This CDR3 comprises 16 residues.

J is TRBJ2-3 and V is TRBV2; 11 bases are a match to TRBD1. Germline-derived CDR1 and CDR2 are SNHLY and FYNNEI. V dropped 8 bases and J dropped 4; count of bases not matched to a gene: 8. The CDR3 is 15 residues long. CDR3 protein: CASLLGQGAPDTQYF. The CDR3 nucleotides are TGTGCCAGCCTTCTAGGACAGGGGGCACCAGATACGCAGTATTTT.

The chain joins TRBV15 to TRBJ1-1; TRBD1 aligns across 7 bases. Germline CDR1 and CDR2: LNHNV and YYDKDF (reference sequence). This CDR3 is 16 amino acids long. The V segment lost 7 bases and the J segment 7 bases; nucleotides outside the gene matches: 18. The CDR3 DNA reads TGTGCCACCACCCAGGGGGTGGGGGCCGGTAAAGTTGAAGCTTTCTTT. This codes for CATTQGVGAGKVEAFF.

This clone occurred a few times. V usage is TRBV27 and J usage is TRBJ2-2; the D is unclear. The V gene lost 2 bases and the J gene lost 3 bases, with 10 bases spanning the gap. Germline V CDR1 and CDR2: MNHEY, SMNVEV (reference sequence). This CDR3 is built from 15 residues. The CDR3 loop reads CASSLRLQHTGELFF. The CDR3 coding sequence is TGTGCCAGCAGTTTAAGACTCCAACACACCGGGGAGCTGTTTTTT.

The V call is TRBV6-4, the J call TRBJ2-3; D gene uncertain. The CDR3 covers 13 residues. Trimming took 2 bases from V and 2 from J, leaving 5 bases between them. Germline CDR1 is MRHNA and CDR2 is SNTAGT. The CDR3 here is CASSDGPTDTQYF. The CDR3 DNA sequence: TGTGCCAGCAGTGACGGCCCCACAGATACGCAGTATTTT.

This CDR3 is CASSLGPLYEQYF. CDR3 sequence (DNA): TGTGCCAGCAGTTTAGGCCCCCTCTACGAGCAGTACTTC. V and J are TRBV28 and TRBJ2-7; D remains ambiguous. Per germline, CDR1 MDHEN and CDR2 SYDVKM. Trimming left V 2 bases short and J 3 bases short, with 8 bases between. The CDR3 sequence is 13 residues long.

The CDR3 reads CASSLTSGGAPDTQYF. The DNA of the CDR3 is TGCGCCAGCAGCCTGACTAGCGGGGGGGCCCCAGATACGCAGTATTTT. The gene calls are TRBV5-1 and TRBJ2-3; TRBD2 aligns across 14 bases. Per germline, CDR1 SGHRS and CDR2 YFSETQ. The CDR3 loop spans 16 amino acids. Trimming cost V 4 bases and J 4 bases; bases outside gene matches: 5.

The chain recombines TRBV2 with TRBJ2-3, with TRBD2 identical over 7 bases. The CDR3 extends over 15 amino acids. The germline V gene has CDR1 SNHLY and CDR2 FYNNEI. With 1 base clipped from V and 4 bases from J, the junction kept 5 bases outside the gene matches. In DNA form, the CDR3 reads TGTGCCAGCAGTGAAGAGGGAGGGTACGCAGATACGCAGTATTTT. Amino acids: CASSEEGGYADTQYF.

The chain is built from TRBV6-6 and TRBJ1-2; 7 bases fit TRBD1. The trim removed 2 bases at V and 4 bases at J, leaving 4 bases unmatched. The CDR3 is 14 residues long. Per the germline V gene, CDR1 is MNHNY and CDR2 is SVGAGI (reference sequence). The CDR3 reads CASSYRDSRYGYTF. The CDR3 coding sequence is TGTGCCAGCAGTTACCGGGACAGTCGCTATGGCTACACCTTC.

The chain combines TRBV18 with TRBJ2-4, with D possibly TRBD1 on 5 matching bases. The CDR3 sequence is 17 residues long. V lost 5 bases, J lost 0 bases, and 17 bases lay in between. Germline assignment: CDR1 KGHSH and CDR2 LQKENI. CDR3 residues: CASSSDRQIVAKNIQYF. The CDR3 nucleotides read TGTGCCAGCTCATCCGATAGACAGATAGTAGCCAAAAACATTCAGTACTTC.